Presented here are 22 T cell receptor beta chains from one specimen sequenced in a study of shared clonotypes between healthy human individuals. Naive CD8 cells were CD45RO-negative, positively selected for CCR7, excluding terminally differentiated effector memory CD45RA+ cells. The protocol was immunoSEQ multiplex PCR, while the TCRdb copy is restricted to in-frame clones and leaves out a portion. The table lists some 1,900,000 clones, over 85% of them singletons. The specimen was naive CD8+ T cells sorted from blood. The receptors derive from a man between 18 and 29 years old in good health.

This clone was observed once. The CDR3 protein is CASSLLSGQFEKLFF. The DNA of the CDR3 is TGTGCCAGCAGTTTACTATCGGGACAATTCGAAAAACTGTTTTTT. The V gene is TRBV28, the J gene TRBJ1-4, with D possibly TRBD1 on 6 matching bases. Germline-derived CDR1 and CDR2 are MDHEN and SYDVKM. The CDR3 consists of 15 residues. V lost 2 bases and J lost 8, with 15 bases in between.

This chain joins TRBV10-3 and TRBJ2-3; 7 bases agree with TRBD2. The CDR3 sequence is 16 residues long. The germline V gene has CDR1 ENHRY and CDR2 SYGVKD. The J segment lost 2 bases and the V segment lost 4 bases, leaving 9 bases of the junction unmatched. The CDR3 DNA is TGTGCCATCAGTGTTCGGGAGGATCTCTTCACAGATACGCAGTATTTT. Amino acids: CAISVREDLFTDTQYF.

This chain uses TRBV7-8 with TRBJ2-1; D is unclear. Germline loops: CDR1 SGHVS, CDR2 FQNEAQ. V dropped 3 bases and J dropped 4 bases, with 13 bases sitting between them. The CDR3 has 15 amino acids. Here the CDR3 DNA reads TGTGCCAGCAGCTTCCGGGCCACCCTTTACAATGAGCAGTTCTTC. Its translation: CASSFRATLYNEQFF.

Note on this clone: The sample has other DNA sequences that encode this CDR3 too. The V and J genes are TRBV9 and TRBJ2-5; no clear D. V was pared by 0 bases and J by 3 bases, with 9 bases between. The CDR3 length is 14 residues. Looked up from germline, CDR1 is SGDLS and CDR2 is YYNGEE. CDR3 residues: CASSVGGGEETQYF. CDR3 DNA sequence: TGTGCCAGCAGCGTAGGAGGTGGGGAAGAGACCCAGTACTTC.

This clone was counted a single time. The chain recombines TRBV2 with TRBJ1-1, with 9 bases that match TRBD1. V lost 3 bases to trimming and J lost 10 bases; unmatched junction nucleotides: 9. Germline loops: CDR1 SNHLY, CDR2 FYNNEI. This CDR3 has 14 amino acids. Here the CDR3 DNA reads TGTGCCAGCAGTGACAGGGACAGGGAAGGTCGAGCTTTCTTT. Its protein product is CASSDRDREGRAFF.

The rearrangement joins TRBV5-5 to TRBJ2-1, with TRBD2 matching over 12 bases. The V segment lost 3 bases and the J segment 7 bases; nucleotides outside the gene matches: 8. Per the germline V gene, CDR1 is SGHKS and CDR2 is YYEKEE (reference sequence). CDR3 length: 16 amino acids. Here the CDR3 reads CASSYLTSGRRNEQFF. Here the CDR3 DNA reads TGTGCCAGCAGCTACCTCACTAGCGGGAGGAGGAATGAGCAGTTCTTC. The full variable domain, completed using reference TRBV5-5 and TRBJ2-1, is DAGVTQSPTHLIKTRGQQVTLRCSPISGHKSVSWYQQVLGQGPQFIFQYYEKEERGRGNFPDRFSARQFPNYSSELNVNALLLGDSALYLCASSYLTSGRRNEQFFGPGTRLTVL.

The chain joins TRBV9 to TRBJ2-4; D may be TRBD2 (6 bases). The CDR3 is 13 residues long. Germline values: CDR1 SGDLS, CDR2 YYNGEE. V lost 1 base, J lost 13 bases, and 15 bases lay in between. The CDR3 DNA reads as TGTGCCAGCAGCGTATCAGACGGGAGTGAACAGTACTTC. It yields the protein CASSVSDGSEQYF.

The rearrangement joins TRBV5-1 to TRBJ2-1; TRBD1 is a possible D gene (6 bases). CDR1 is SGHRS, CDR2 YFSETQ, per germline. V was pared by 5 bases and J by 5 bases, with 17 bases between. The CDR3 is made up of 15 amino acids. CDR3 DNA: TGCGCCAGCAGTTCTTACGGGACACCTGACAATGAGCAGTTCTTC. Translated, it gives CASSSYGTPDNEQFF.

The rearrangement joins TRBV19 to TRBJ1-5; 9 bases align to TRBD1. This CDR3 region has 16 residues. Germline CDR1 reads LNHDA; CDR2 reads SQIVND (reference sequence). V lost 4 bases to trimming and J lost 2 bases; unmatched junction nucleotides: 6. The chain's CDR3 is CASSTRGDRGNQPQHF. The CDR3 nucleotides read TGTGCCAGTAGTACCCGGGGGGACAGGGGCAATCAGCCCCAGCATTTT.

The chain carries TRBV9 and TRBJ2-1; TRBD2 matches at 10 bases. J was trimmed by 6 bases and V by 4 bases; bases with no gene match: 10. The germline V gene encodes CDR1 SGDLS and CDR2 YYNGEE. This CDR3 is built from 16 residues. The CDR3 protein is CASSLQAGGPGNEQFF. The CDR3 coding sequence is TGTGCCAGCAGCCTCCAAGCGGGAGGGCCAGGCAATGAGCAGTTCTTC.

The rearrangement uses TRBV5-1 and TRBJ1-5, with TRBD1 as a possible D gene (6 bases). This CDR3 region has 17 residues. Trimming cost V 0 bases and J 5 bases, with 18 bases left between them. Per germline, CDR1 SGHRS and CDR2 YFSETQ. This CDR3 is CASSLVPSRGGDQPQHF. As DNA, the CDR3 is TGCGCCAGCAGCTTGGTTCCGAGCAGGGGTGGAGATCAGCCCCAGCATTTT.

V gene TRBV6-5 combines with J gene TRBJ1-2, with D uncertain. Germline V gene lookup returns CDR1 MNHEY and CDR2 SVGAGI. V was shortened by 2 bases and J by 4 bases, with 8 bases between the two germline ends. This CDR3 comprises 13 residues. The chain's CDR3 is CASSYALGYGYTF. The DNA for the CDR3 is TGTGCCAGCAGTTACGCCCTGGGCTATGGCTACACCTTC.

The gene calls are TRBV7-6 and TRBJ2-1; 12 positions match TRBD2. This CDR3 is built from 17 residues. Germline CDR1 is SGHVS and CDR2 is FNYEAQ. J gave up 3 bases and V 1 base, and 4 bases lay outside the gene matches. The CDR3 DNA sequence: TGTGCCAGCAGCTTAGGGGCTAGCGGGGGGGTCTACAATGAGCAGTTCTTC. Translated: CASSLGASGGVYNEQFF.

This clone appeared once. The CDR3 sequence: CASSLLYQETQYF. As DNA, the CDR3 is TGTGCCAGCAGCTTGCTGTACCAAGAGACCCAGTACTTC. The chain uses TRBV5-5 and TRBJ2-5; D is unclear. Germline assignment: CDR1 SGHKS and CDR2 YYEKEE (reference sequence). Trimming took off 1 base at V and 0 bases at J, with 4 bases between the two ends. The CDR3 covers 13 residues.

The genes are TRBV18 and TRBJ1-1; 9 bases are shared with TRBD1. CDR3 size: 14 residues. V trimming: 6 bases; J trimming: 6 bases; junction bases outside the gene matches: 8. Germline loops: CDR1 KGHSH, CDR2 LQKENI. CDR3 region: CASSPDRGFPEAFF. As DNA, the CDR3 is TGTGCCAGCTCGCCGGACAGGGGATTTCCTGAAGCTTTCTTT.

This chain joins TRBV9 and TRBJ2-2; D tentatively reads TRBD1 or TRBD2 (5 bases each). The CDR3 extends over 16 amino acids. The germline gives CDR1 SGDLS, CDR2 YYNGEE. Trimming took 5 bases from V and 0 from J, leaving 14 bases between them. In nucleotides, the CDR3 is TGTGCCAGCAGGACTCGGGACGGATCGAACACCGGGGAGCTGTTTTTT. Its protein product is CASRTRDGSNTGELFF.

This clone appeared a single time. The CDR3 sequence is CASSYSRYQETQYF. The CDR3 nucleotides are TGTGCCAGCAGTTACTCGAGGTACCAAGAGACCCAGTACTTC. The V and J genes are TRBV6-5 and TRBJ2-5; D gene unclear. CDR1 is MNHEY and CDR2 is SVGAGI in the germline V gene. The CDR3 contains 14 residues. The germline V and J ends were trimmed by 0 bases and 0 bases, with 5 bases remaining between them.

V is TRBV10-3 and J is TRBJ1-1; the match to TRBD1 covers 9 bases. Unmatched junction bases numbered 2, after V lost 4 bases and J lost 5 bases. The germline V gene has CDR1 ENHRY and CDR2 SYGVKD. This CDR3 is 13 amino acids long. CDR3 loop: CAISGQGGTEAFF. The DNA of the CDR3 is TGTGCCATCAGTGGACAGGGGGGAACTGAAGCTTTCTTT.

The chain links TRBV27 to TRBJ1-2, with TRBD1 matching 7 bases. This CDR3 region has 16 residues. V shed 5 bases, J shed 3 bases, and the junction held 12 bases outside the gene matches. Germline-derived CDR1 and CDR2 are MNHEY and SMNVEV (reference sequence). The CDR3 sequence: CASSILGQPADYGYTF. The CDR3 DNA sequence: TGTGCCAGCAGTATACTGGGACAGCCAGCGGACTATGGCTACACCTTC.

The rearrangement links TRBV10-2 to TRBJ2-7, with 11 bases that match TRBD2. Germline CDR1 is WSHSY and CDR2 is SAAADI. This CDR3 has 18 amino acids. With V trimmed by 0 bases and J by 4 bases, 11 bases remained unmatched. CDR3 sequence (DNA): TGCGCCAGCAGTGAGTCGAGGTCGGCACTAGCGGGAGAATACGAGCAGTACTTC. Translating it yields CASSESRSALAGEYEQYF.

The chain employs TRBV27 and TRBJ2-1, with TRBD1 matching 9 bases. V lost 7 bases, J lost 9 bases, and 10 bases stayed unmatched. This CDR3 comprises 14 residues. CDR1 is MNHEY, CDR2 SMNVEV, per germline (reference sequence). CDR3 nucleotide sequence: TGTGCCAGCATTTCCTCTACAGGGGGCAGTGAGCAGTTCTTC. The encoded protein is CASISSTGGSEQFF.

This clone appeared once. The chain is built from TRBV2 and TRBJ1-4; weak D call: TRBD1 (5 bases). The V end lost 4 bases, the J end lost 10 bases, and 10 bases lay between the germline ends. Germline assignment: CDR1 SNHLY and CDR2 FYNNEI. This CDR3 spans 12 amino acids. CDR3 nucleotide sequence: TGTGCCAGCAGTGTGGGGGAGGGAAAACTGTTTTTT. Protein sequence: CASSVGEGKLFF.